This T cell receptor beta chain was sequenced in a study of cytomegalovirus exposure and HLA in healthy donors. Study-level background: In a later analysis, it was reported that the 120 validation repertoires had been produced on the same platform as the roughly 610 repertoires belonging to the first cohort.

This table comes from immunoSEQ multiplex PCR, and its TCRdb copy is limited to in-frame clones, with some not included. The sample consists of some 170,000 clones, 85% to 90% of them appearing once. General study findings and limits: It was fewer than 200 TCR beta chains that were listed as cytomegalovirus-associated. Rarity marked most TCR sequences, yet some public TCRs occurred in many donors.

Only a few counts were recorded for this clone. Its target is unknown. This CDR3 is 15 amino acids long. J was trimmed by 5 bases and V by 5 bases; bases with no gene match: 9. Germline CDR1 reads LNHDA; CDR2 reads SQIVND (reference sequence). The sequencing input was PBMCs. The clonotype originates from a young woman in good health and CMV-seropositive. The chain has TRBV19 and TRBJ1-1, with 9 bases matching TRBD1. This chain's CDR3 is CASSEQGASTTEAFF. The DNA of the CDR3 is TGTGCCAGTAGTGAACAGGGGGCGAGTACTACTGAAGCTTTCTTT.